Listed below are T cell receptor beta chains from one sample, sequenced in a study of response to subunit inactivated influenza vaccine. TCRdb analysed the RT-PCR reads with MiXCR anew, one entry per CDR3 protein. The sample includes about 540,000 distinct CDR3 sequences, 13% to 15% of them seen just once. The sequences come from PBMCs from blood, collected 12 days after vaccination. All receptors derive from a man between 50 and 59 years old who received an inactivated influenza vaccine. The CDR3 runs from the conserved cysteine through the conserved F or W. The D gene is left open where the match is weak. Expanded clones are given a class, and other clones once, few, many or no size at all.

v_call	clone_size	d_call	j_call	cdr3_aa	cdr3_nt
TRBV6-1	few	TRBD2	TRBJ2-1	CAAKSGSSYNEQFF	TGTGCCGCAAAGAGCGGGAGCTCCTACAATGAGCAGTTCTTC
TRBV5-1	few	TRBD2	TRBJ2-3	CASSLYGTSGGATDTQYF	TGCGCCAGCAGCTTGTACGGGACTAGCGGGGGGGCCACAGATACGCAGTATTTT
TRBV20-1	many	-	TRBJ1-5	CSARPGPPNQPQHF	TGCAGTGCTAGACCAGGCCCTCCTAATCAGCCCCAGCATTTT
TRBV12-3/TRBV12-4	-	TRBD1	TRBJ2-1	CASSLGQGVANEQFF	TGTGCCAGCAGTTTGGGACAGGGGGTTGCCAATGAGCAGTTCTTC
TRBV7-9	-	TRBD1	TRBJ1-6	CASSARDRGLDSPLHF	TGTGCCAGCAGCGCACGTGACAGGGGGCTTGATTCACCCCTCCACTTT
TRBV20-1	few	TRBD2	TRBJ2-2	CSASGRANTGELFF	TGCAGTGCTAGCGGGAGGGCGAACACCGGGGAGCTGTTTTTT
TRBV7-2	few	TRBD1	TRBJ2-1	CASTKTGTGINNEQFF	TGTGCCAGCACCAAGACCGGGACAGGGATAAACAATGAGCAGTTCTTC
TRBV7-9	-	-	TRBJ1-1	CASSSARVTANTEAFF	TGTGCCAGCAGTTCTGCAAGGGTCACAGCGAACACTGAAGCTTTCTTT
TRBV28	-	-	TRBJ2-3	CASSLLYTDTQYF	TGTGCCAGCAGTTTACTGTACACAGATACGCAGTATTTT
TRBV6-1	-	-	TRBJ1-4	CASSEGTNNEKLFF	TGTGCCAGCAGTGAAGGGACAAATAATGAAAAACTGTTTTTT
TRBV6-5	few	-	TRBJ2-3	CASSYGAHTQYTQYF	TGTGCCAGCAGTTACGGTGCCCACACTCAATATACGCAGTATTTT
TRBV6-2/TRBV6-3	-	-	TRBJ2-5	CASSSRRGQETQYF	TGTGCCAGCAGTTCGCGACGGGGACAAGAGACCCAGTACTTC
TRBV6-2/TRBV6-3	many	-	TRBJ2-2	CASEWGGASGELFF	TGTGCCAGCGAGTGGGGGGGCGCGTCCGGGGAGCTGTTTTTT
TRBV5-4	few	-	TRBJ2-2	CASSLQISGTGELFF	TGTGCCAGCAGCCTACAGATTTCCGGCACCGGGGAGCTGTTTTTT
TRBV6-5	few	-	TRBJ2-2	CASSYGGMNTGELFF	TGTGCCAGCAGTTACGGGGGGATGAACACCGGGGAGCTGTTTTTT
TRBV3-1	many	-	TRBJ1-4	CASSHRSEKLFF	TGTGCCAGCAGCCACCGGAGCGAAAAACTGTTTTTT